These 13 T cell receptor beta chains were sequenced from one sample in a study of blood T cell repertoires in COVID-19. The method was immunoSEQ multiplex PCR; TCRdb's version includes in-frame clones alone and lacks a portion of them. The top ten hold 4.1% of the sample, which has 300,000 or so clones, approximately 80% seen once. Sequencing was performed on peripheral blood. These TCRs come from a woman aged 45-59 years with active or convalescent COVID-19.

This clone was counted a few times. The chain is built from TRBV28 and TRBJ1-1; a possible D gene is TRBD1 (5 bases). CDR1 is MDHEN and CDR2 is SYDVKM in the germline V gene. This CDR3 is 12 amino acids long. V lost 5 bases, J lost 8 bases, and 12 bases lay in between. CDR3 nucleotide sequence: TGTGCCAGCAGTACAGGAAGGAAAGAAGCTTTCTTT. Residues: CASSTGRKEAFF.

The chain couples TRBV6-1 to TRBJ2-3; D gene ambiguous. The CDR3 has 16 amino acids. CDR1 and CDR2 (germline): MNHNS, SASEGT. V was cut by 2 bases and J by 6 bases, with 18 bases left in between. DNA for the CDR3: TGTGCCAGCAGTGAATGGGCCCAAAGGTTGTACGATACGCAGTATTTT. Translation: CASSEWAQRLYDTQYF.

The V and J genes are TRBV2 and TRBJ1-2; D is ambiguous. V was clipped by 6 bases and J by 8 bases, with 19 bases between them. The CDR3 is 14 residues long. Per germline, CDR1 SNHLY and CDR2 FYNNEI. The CDR3 reads CASRSSLGSRGYTF. CDR3 sequence (DNA): TGTGCCAGCAGATCCTCCCTTGGCTCCAGGGGCTACACCTTC. Combining the CDR3 with reference TRBV2 and TRBJ1-2 gives the whole variable domain EPEVTQTPSHQVTQMGQEVILRCVPISNHLYFYWYRQILGQKVEFLVSFYNNEISEKSEIFDDQFSVERPDGSNFTLKIRSTKLEDSAMYFCASRSSLGSRGYTFGSGTRLTVV.

V usage is TRBV18 and J usage is TRBJ1-4; D gene uncertain. Trimming took off 3 bases at V and 6 bases at J, with 14 bases between the two ends. Germline CDR1 KGHSH, CDR2 LQKENI. The CDR3 spans 15 residues. The CDR3 protein is CASSPYRGMDEKLFF. The DNA of the CDR3 is TGTGCCAGCTCACCGTATAGAGGGATGGATGAAAAACTGTTTTTT.

V and J are TRBV10-1 and TRBJ2-7; tentative D call: TRBD2 (5 bases). Deletions cut 4 bases from V and 6 bases from J, with 10 bases between. CDR3 length equals 12 residues. The germline V gene has CDR1 WNHNN and CDR2 SYGVQD (reference sequence). CDR3 in amino acids: CASSASRGEQYF. In DNA form, the CDR3 reads TGCGCCAGCAGTGCCTCACGGGGCGAGCAGTACTTC.

This chain joins TRBV6-6 and TRBJ1-6; D unresolved. Trimming pared 6 bases from V and 6 bases from J, leaving 24 bases between. This CDR3 is 18 amino acids long. CDR1 is MNHNY and CDR2 is SVGAGI in the germline V gene (reference sequence). CDR3 nucleotide sequence: TGTGCCAGCAGCCGACGCCGGGCCGCAGGACGGGGTAATTCACCCCTCCACTTT. It is translated as CASSRRRAAGRGNSPLHF.

V usage is TRBV5-4 and J usage is TRBJ1-5; maybe TRBD1 (5 bases). The CDR3 is 15 amino acids. Per germline, CDR1 SGHNT and CDR2 YYREEE (reference sequence). V dropped 3 bases and J dropped 6 bases, with 16 bases sitting between them. The CDR3 loop reads CASSSGGGTSQPQHF. The CDR3 nucleotides are TGTGCCAGCAGCTCTGGGGGGGGTACGAGTCAGCCCCAGCATTTT.

The chain links TRBV2 to TRBJ1-1; possible D gene TRBD1, 5 bases. Germline loops: CDR1 SNHLY, CDR2 FYNNEI. Trimming left V 4 bases short and J 6 bases short, with 15 bases between. The length of the CDR3 is 14 residues. CDR3 sequence: CASSGKGPIPEAFF. CDR3 DNA: TGTGCCAGCAGTGGGAAGGGGCCTATCCCTGAAGCTTTCTTT.

V and J are TRBV18 and TRBJ2-1, with D unclear. CDR1 and CDR2 from the germline V gene are KGHSH and LQKENI. CDR3 length: 16 residues. Trimming removed 2 bases from V and 1 base from J, with 12 bases in between. The CDR3 region has the DNA TGTGCCAGCTCACCAAAATCGGGTTTATCCTACAATGAGCAGTTCTTC. It specifies CASSPKSGLSYNEQFF.

The chain has TRBV5-1 and TRBJ2-5; 8 bases match TRBD1. Losses at the gene ends were 7 bases for V and 2 bases for J; bases not matched to a gene: 4. The V gene's germline CDR1 is SGHRS and CDR2 YFSETQ. The CDR3 totals 13 residues. In DNA, the CDR3 is TGCGCCAGCCAAGGACAGGGACAAGAGACCCAGTACTTC. Translation gives CASQGQGQETQYF. Complete variable domain (other parts from reference TRBV5-1 and TRBJ2-5): KAGVTQTPRYLIKTRGQQVTLSCSPISGHRSVSWYQQTPGQGLQFLFEYFSETQRNKGNFPGRFSGRQFSNSRSEMNVSTLELGDSALYLCASQGQGQETQYFGPGTRLLVL.

The rearrangement joins TRBV7-9 to TRBJ2-5; 7 nucleotides agree with TRBD2. Germline V gives CDR1 SEHNR, CDR2 FQNEAQ (reference sequence). This CDR3 has 14 residues. The trim removed 10 bases at V and 5 bases at J, leaving 13 bases unmatched. In DNA form, the CDR3 reads TGTGCCAATGGTCCCAGCGGGGTCGGGGAGACCCAGTACTTC. Protein product: CANGPSGVGETQYF.

This clone was detected only once. The genes are TRBV5-1 and TRBJ2-7, with 7 bases that match TRBD1. After removal of 6 bases from V and 6 bases from J, the junction contained 9 bases not matched to a gene. Germline loops: CDR1 SGHRS, CDR2 YFSETQ. This CDR3 comprises 13 residues. In nucleotides, the CDR3 is TGCGCCAGCACCCCGGGACAGACCTCCGAGCAGTACTTC. Its translation is CASTPGQTSEQYF. The full variable domain, rest sourced from reference TRBV5-1 and TRBJ2-7, is KAGVTQTPRYLIKTRGQQVTLSCSPISGHRSVSWYQQTPGQGLQFLFEYFSETQRNKGNFPGRFSGRQFSNSRSEMNVSTLELGDSALYLCASTPGQTSEQYFGPGTRLTVT.

The V call is TRBV12-3 or TRBV12-4, the J call TRBJ1-2, with TRBD1 matching 7 bases. V was clipped by 5 bases and J by 7 bases; unmatched bases: 7. The CDR3 consists of 13 residues. CDR3: CASSQTGAPGYTF. CDR3 nucleotides: TGTGCCAGCAGTCAAACAGGGGCGCCTGGCTACACCTTC.